This TCR beta chain comes out of a study of T-cell reconstitution after alpha-beta-depleted transplantation in children. For TCRbeta, the library was prepared with unique molecular identifiers. TCRdb independently ran MiXCR on the PCR reads; one entry per CDR3 protein. The data show about 270,000 distinct CDR3 sequences, with 9.9% seen just once and over 9.5% held by the top ten. The V end lost 3 bases, the J end lost 3 bases, and 13 bases lay between the germline ends. The CDR3 totals 14 residues. Germline V gene sequence: CDR1 SGHRS, CDR2 YFSETQ. This sequence originates from a human donor who donated a stem cell graft to a child with SCID. The source was PBMCs from the stem cell graft donor, collected from the stem cell graft. The chain carries TRBV5-1 and TRBJ2-7; the D gene is possibly TRBD1 (6 bases). The CDR3 spells CASSYTQGYYEQYF. The CDR3 region has the DNA TGCGCCAGCAGCTACACTCAGGGGTACTACGAGCAGTACTTC. The whole variable domain, remainder taken from reference TRBV5-1 and TRBJ2-7, is KAGVTQTPRYLIKTRGQQVTLSCSPISGHRSVSWYQQTPGQGLQFLFEYFSETQRNKGNFPGRFSGRQFSNSRSEMNVSTLELGDSALYLCASSYTQGYYEQYFGPGTRLTVT.